Each of the 21 T cell receptor beta chains below was sequenced from the same sample in a study of OX40 agonist ivuxolimab in advanced cancers. Profiled with immunoSEQ multiplex PCR; TCRdb holds only in-frame clones, not every one. Among 48,000 or so clones listed, roughly 94% were seen once. The starting material was CD4+ or CD8+ T cells sorted from blood, obtained in a trial of the OX40 agonist ivuxolimab. The source of these receptors is an adult with an advanced solid tumor such as melanoma, head and neck, liver or kidney cancer.

A single count supports this clone. The V gene is TRBV10-3, the J gene TRBJ2-6; D remains unclear. This CDR3 has 16 amino acids. V lost 9 bases and J 0 bases, leaving 15 bases between the germline ends. Germline lookup yields CDR1 ENHRY and CDR2 SYGVKD. The CDR3 sequence: CAIIADPGSGANVLTF. The CDR3 DNA is TGTGCCATTATCGCGGACCCCGGCTCTGGGGCCAACGTCCTGACTTTC.

The chain is built from TRBV7-9 and TRBJ2-7, with a weak D call TRBD2 (6 bases). Trimming cost V 5 bases and J 6 bases, with 11 bases left between them. CDR3 size: 12 residues. The germline V gene has CDR1 SEHNR and CDR2 FQNEAQ (reference sequence). CDR3 DNA: TGTGCCAGCAGCCCTTACGGGAGCGAGCAGTACTTC. Encoded protein: CASSPYGSEQYF.

The chain recombines TRBV29-1 with TRBJ2-2; TRBD2 is a possible D gene (5 bases). The V end was cut by 6 bases, the J end by 6 bases, with 17 bases between. In germline, CDR1 is SQVTM, CDR2 ANQGSEA. The CDR3 has 14 amino acids. The CDR3 DNA follows: TGCAGCGTGGCGCGGGTGGGTGGTGCCGGGGAGCTGTTTTTT. Translated: CSVARVGGAGELFF.

DNA of the CDR3: TGTGCCTGGGGCCAGGGTAGTGGGGCCAACGTCCTGACTTTC. Protein sequence: CAWGQGSGANVLTF. The chain uses TRBV30 and TRBJ2-6, with TRBD1 as a possible D gene (5 bases). CDR1 GTSNPN and CDR2 SVGIG come from the germline V gene (reference sequence). The CDR3 extends over 14 amino acids. Trimming cost V 5 bases and J 3 bases, with 11 bases left between them. The full variable domain, its missing parts supplied by reference TRBV30 and TRBJ2-6, is SQTIHQWPATLVQPVGSPLSLECTVEGTSNPNLYWYRQAAGRGLQLLFYSVGIGQISSEVPQNLSASRPQDRQFILSSKKLLLSDSGFYLCAWGQGSGANVLTFGAGSRLTVL.

This clone was seen once. This chain links TRBV28 with TRBJ2-1; 7 bases match TRBD1. Per germline, CDR1 MDHEN and CDR2 SYDVKM. The CDR3 has 13 amino acids. V was clipped by 2 bases and J by 15 bases; unmatched bases: 10. This chain's CDR3 is CASSLKTRTGPFF. The CDR3 nucleotides are TGTGCCAGCAGTTTAAAAACTCGGACAGGCCCGTTCTTC.

The J gene is TRBJ2-1, the V gene TRBV10-1; D ambiguous. From germline, CDR1 is WNHNN and CDR2 SYGVQD (reference sequence). Trimming removed 4 bases from V and 6 bases from J, with 10 bases in between. The CDR3 has 13 amino acids. The CDR3 nucleotides read TGCGCCAGCAGTGCGATCCGGAGCAATGAGCAGTTCTTC. It is translated as CASSAIRSNEQFF.

The chain carries TRBV19 and TRBJ2-7, with a tentative D call TRBD1 (5 bases). CDR3 length: 11 residues. Trimming cost V 9 bases and J 7 bases, with 13 bases left between them. CDR1 is LNHDA and CDR2 is SQIVND in the germline V gene (reference sequence). The CDR3, as DNA: TGTGCCAGCCAGGGTTCCAGGGAGCAGTACTTC. Its translation: CASQGSREQYF.

The J gene is TRBJ2-7, the V gene TRBV5-1; 11 bases fit TRBD1. Trimming removed 4 bases from V and 5 bases from J; junction bases left unmatched: 5. Germline assignment: CDR1 SGHRS and CDR2 YFSETQ. There are 14 residues in the CDR3. CDR3 DNA: TGCGCCAGCAGCCCGGGACAGGGGGGACACGAGCAGTACTTC. Translated: CASSPGQGGHEQYF.

This clone was counted between two and nine times. The chain uses TRBV2 and TRBJ1-3, with TRBD1 as a possible D gene (6 bases). V shed 4 bases and J shed 2 bases, with 6 bases lying between them. Looked up from germline, CDR1 is SNHLY and CDR2 is FYNNEI. The CDR3 is 13 residues long. The DNA of the CDR3 is TGTGCCAGCAGTGGGGGGCCTGGAAACACCATATATTTT. Residues: CASSGGPGNTIYF. The full variable domain, completed using reference TRBV2 and TRBJ1-3, is EPEVTQTPSHQVTQMGQEVILRCVPISNHLYFYWYRQILGQKVEFLVSFYNNEISEKSEIFDDQFSVERPDGSNFTLKIRSTKLEDSAMYFCASSGGPGNTIYFGEGSWLTVV.

J is TRBJ1-4 and V is TRBV28, with unresolved D. The CDR3 length is 15 residues. Looked up from germline, CDR1 is MDHEN and CDR2 is SYDVKM. V gave up 5 bases and J gave up 2 bases, with 12 bases separating them. The CDR3, as DNA: TGTGCCAGCAGTGGCCGGGATAGGACTAATGAAAAACTGTTTTTT. Translating gives CASSGRDRTNEKLFF.

The J gene is TRBJ2-1, the V gene TRBV7-9, with TRBD2 matching over 8 bases. V shed 5 bases and J 2 bases; nucleotides not matched to a gene: 8. The CDR3 totals 16 residues. The germline V gene encodes CDR1 SEHNR and CDR2 FQNEAQ (reference sequence). The CDR3 is CASSPPQAGAYNEQFF. The DNA of the CDR3 is TGTGCCAGCAGCCCACCCCAAGCGGGAGCCTACAATGAGCAGTTCTTC.

The chain couples TRBV7-9 to TRBJ1-3, with TRBD1 matching 7 bases. The germline CDR1 and CDR2 sequences are SEHNR and FQNEAQ (reference sequence). The trim removed 7 bases at V and 4 bases at J, leaving 10 bases unmatched. This CDR3 is 15 amino acids long. The CDR3 DNA reads as TGTGCCAGCAACCCTATTGGGACAGCCGGAAACACCATATATTTT. This gives the protein CASNPIGTAGNTIYF.

J is TRBJ2-7 and V is TRBV27; no reliable D call. Germline CDR1 reads MNHEY; CDR2 reads SMNVEV (reference sequence). There are 14 residues in the CDR3. The V end was cut by 3 bases, the J end by 2 bases, with 11 bases between. CDR3 amino acids: CASSFIDGTYEQYF. DNA of the CDR3: TGTGCCAGCAGTTTTATAGATGGAACCTACGAGCAGTACTTC.

The chain combines TRBV27 with TRBJ2-3; TRBD2 aligns across 10 bases. Germline CDR1 MNHEY, CDR2 SMNVEV (reference sequence). The CDR3 covers 15 residues. V lost 4 bases to trimming and J lost 4 bases; unmatched junction nucleotides: 5. CDR3 loop: CASSYLAGAADTQYF. The DNA of the CDR3 is TGTGCCAGCAGTTACCTAGCGGGAGCAGCAGATACGCAGTATTTT.

The V gene is TRBV4-2, the J gene TRBJ2-7; D not certain. The CDR3 is made up of 13 amino acids. Germline CDR1 is LGHNA and CDR2 is YNFKEQ. The V end was cut by 4 bases, the J end by 4 bases, with 11 bases between. The CDR3 region has the DNA TGTGCCAGCAGCCCACCGGAAGGGTACGAGCAGTACTTC. Translation gives CASSPPEGYEQYF.

J is TRBJ1-1 and V is TRBV11-2; the D gene is possibly TRBD1 (5 bases). This CDR3 comprises 13 residues. The germline CDR1 and CDR2 sequences are SGHAT and FQNNGV. Trimming left V 10 bases short and J 1 base short, with 13 bases between. The DNA of the CDR3 is TGTGCCATTAGGGACTCCTGGAACACTGAAGCTTTCTTT. This sequence encodes CAIRDSWNTEAFF.

The count of this clone is one. The V gene is TRBV2, the J gene TRBJ2-3, with 7 bases that match TRBD2. V was clipped by 1 base and J by 0 bases; unmatched bases: 4. Germline assignment: CDR1 SNHLY and CDR2 FYNNEI. This CDR3 has 16 amino acids. The CDR3 sequence: CASSEEAGFSTDTQYF. The DNA for the CDR3 is TGTGCCAGCAGTGAAGAAGCGGGATTTAGCACAGATACGCAGTATTTT.

J is TRBJ2-2 and V is TRBV30; either TRBD1 or TRBD2 may supply D (5 bases each). The CDR3 has 12 residues. The V end was cut by 8 bases, the J end by 4 bases, with 11 bases between. The V gene's germline CDR1 is GTSNPN and CDR2 SVGIG (reference sequence). CDR3: CALDGATGELFF. CDR3 coding DNA: TGTGCCCTGGACGGGGCCACCGGGGAGCTGTTTTTT.

The count of this clone is one. The chain employs TRBV7-6 and TRBJ2-1; D possibly corresponds to TRBD2 (5 bases). Germline lookup yields CDR1 SGHVS and CDR2 FNYEAQ. Deletions cut 5 bases from V and 4 bases from J, with 21 bases between. There are 17 residues in the CDR3. The CDR3 nucleotides are TGTGCCAGCAGCCCCTATCGTGTAGCGTCAACGTACAATGAGCAGTTCTTC. It encodes CASSPYRVASTYNEQFF.

The chain couples TRBV10-1 to TRBJ2-1; 14 bases fit TRBD2. Germline values: CDR1 WNHNN, CDR2 SYGVQD (reference sequence). The trim removed 3 bases at V and 6 bases at J, leaving 4 bases unmatched. This CDR3 spans 16 amino acids. CDR3 in amino acids: CASSDPGTSGGNEQFF. CDR3 coding DNA: TGCGCCAGCAGTGACCCCGGGACTAGCGGGGGCAATGAGCAGTTCTTC.

CDR3 amino acids: CASSAEGSYNEQFF. The CDR3 DNA is TGTGCCAGCAGTGCAGAAGGCTCCTACAATGAGCAGTTCTTC. The rearrangement uses TRBV6-5 and TRBJ2-1; D is uncertain. CDR3 size: 14 residues. The germline gives CDR1 MNHEY, CDR2 SVGAGI. V was shortened by 5 bases and J by 0 bases, with 8 bases between the two germline ends.